The clone carrying this TCR beta chain has just a few counts. Its specificity is unknown. This entry comes from a study of beta chain features in type 1 diabetes. Blood was collected once per donor into heparin, averaging around 120 mL. The sequenced template was cDNA made from the entire isolated RNA. TCRdb keeps only in-frame clones here, not all; method: immunoSEQ multiplex PCR. Seen here are about 360,000 clones, 10% to 15% observed once, and the top ten hold under 0.02%. Points from the study as a whole: Although PCR might favor shorter templates, it would do so equally in patients and controls. A pattern of fewer insertions and more deletions at VDJ junctions was seen in type 1 diabetes patients. In every one of the four CD4+ subsets, TCRB CDR3s were moderately but significantly shorter in Type 1 diabetes patients.

V was clipped by 4 bases and J by 4 bases; unmatched bases: 5. This CDR3 has 15 amino acids. CDR1 is SGHRS and CDR2 is YFSETQ in the germline V gene. This TCR came from a man between 18 and 29 years old in good health. V gene TRBV5-1 combines with J gene TRBJ2-1; 10 positions match TRBD2. Sequencing used naive CD4+ T cells from blood. This chain's CDR3 is CASSLQRGGYNEQFF. DNA of the CDR3: TGCGCCAGCAGCCTCCAGCGGGGGGGATACAATGAGCAGTTCTTC.